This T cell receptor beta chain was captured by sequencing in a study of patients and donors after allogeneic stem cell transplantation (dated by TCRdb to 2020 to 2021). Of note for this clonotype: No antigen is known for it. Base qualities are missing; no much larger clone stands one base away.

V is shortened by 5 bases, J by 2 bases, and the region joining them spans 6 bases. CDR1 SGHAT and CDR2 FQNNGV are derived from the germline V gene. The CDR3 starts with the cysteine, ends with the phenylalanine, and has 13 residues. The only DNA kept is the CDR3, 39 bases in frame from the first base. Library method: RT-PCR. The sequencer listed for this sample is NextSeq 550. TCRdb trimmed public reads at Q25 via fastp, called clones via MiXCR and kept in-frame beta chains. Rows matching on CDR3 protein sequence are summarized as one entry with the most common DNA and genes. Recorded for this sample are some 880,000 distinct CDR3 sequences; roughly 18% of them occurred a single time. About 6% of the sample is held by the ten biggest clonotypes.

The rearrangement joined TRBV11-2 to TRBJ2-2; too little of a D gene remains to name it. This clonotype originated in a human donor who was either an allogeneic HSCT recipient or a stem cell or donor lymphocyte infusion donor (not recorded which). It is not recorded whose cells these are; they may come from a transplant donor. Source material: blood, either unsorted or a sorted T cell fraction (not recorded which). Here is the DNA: TGTGCCAGCAGCCCTCATAACACCGGGGAGCTGTTTTTT. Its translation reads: CASSPHNTGELFF.